This T cell receptor (beta chain) was identified during a study of cytomegalovirus exposure and HLA in healthy donors (dated by TCRdb to 2016 to 2017). Background on the whole study: A later analysis indicated that the 120 or so validation repertoires were generated on the platform also employed for the approximately 700 repertoires of the first cohort. The study aimed to test whether cataloging public T cell receptors could reveal signatures of past pathogen exposure. Besides the first cohort of approximately 670 subjects, a separate validation cohort made up of over a hundred different subjects was used. High-throughput TCR immunosequencing, statistical association of individual TCRs with disease status, and machine learning were combined to predict cytomegalovirus infection status.

Donors formed part of the validation cohort, which comprised over a hundred subjects and was distinct from the first cohort of 670 or so subjects. Comment on this clone: Its antigen is still unknown. Per-base qualities were not stored, and no clone one base away is much larger.

From a lookup of the germline V gene, CDR1 and CDR2 are MNHNS and SASEGT. Taken from cysteine to phenylalanine, the CDR3 has 15 residues. Only the CDR3 portion is preserved as DNA: 45 bases, with reading frame beginning at the first base. Trimming accounts for 2 bases at V and 5 bases at J, while the number of junction bases matched to no gene is 5. Receptor libraries were prepared by the immunoSEQ multiplex PCR assay. Concerning the study's data processing: A statistical classification framework was built for diagnosing cytomegalovirus status from the catalog of TCR beta chain sequences. This is the immuneACCESS table as TCRdb keeps it, with only in-frame sequences that have V and J called. A part of the clones is gone; compared with another copy, unresolved V genes explain less than half, and the rest is unexplained. V, J and clone size are those of that table, while D and trimming were read from the DNA. The sample contains about 250,000 clones, about 87% of them found a single time. The ten biggest clones cover 2.6% of the sample.

Beyond this particular receptor, the publication reports: In the study, around 150 TCR beta chains were listed as associated with cytomegalovirus. The classifier was reported to diagnose cytomegalovirus status with high specificity and sensitivity in both the original and validation cohorts. All 120 or so repertoires were used to score co-occurrence in the validation cohort in a later analysis, because that analysis had no HLA typing for the cohort. A few of the identified cytomegalovirus-associated TCR beta chains were confirmed in vitro to be specific for cytomegalovirus antigens. It was suggested by the authors that the approach could potentially be generalized to other disease states and immunological phenotypes. A later analysis found that TCRs clustered in the first cohort also tended to co-occur in the 95 to 150 validation repertoires, with about 94% of cluster scores above 0. Across donors, most TCR sequences were observed very rarely, whereas some public TCRs were present in many individuals.

The rearrangement joined TRBV6-1 to TRBJ1-2, with TRBD1 matching 10 junction bases. Source material: PBMCs. The TCR originated in a man between 18 and 29 years old in good health and CMV-seronegative. The CDR3 region: CASSEPRTGGYGYTF. The DNA is as follows: TGTGCCAGCAGTGAACCTAGGACAGGGGGGTATGGCTACACCTTC.